These T cell receptor beta chains were read from a single sample in a study of T cell responses to AZD1222 COVID-19 vaccine. Sequencing used immunoSEQ multiplex PCR; TCRdb keeps in-frame clones, though not all of them. Of over 70,000 clones detected, 70% to 80% appear once; the ten largest clones hold approximately 27%. This specimen was peripheral blood, taken 28 days after the second dose of the MenACWY control vaccine. Receptors were obtained from an adult who received the MenACWY meningococcal vaccine as a control. The CDR3 runs from the conserved cysteine through the conserved F or W. D genes are given only for firm matches. Expanded clones get a size class; other rows say once, few or many, or leave the size out.

v_gene	j_gene	abundance	d_gene	CDR3nt	CDR3aa
TRBV6-2/TRBV6-3	TRBJ2-7	.	TRBD2	TGTGCCAGCAGTCAGCCCTGGACTAGCGGGGGGAAAAACGAGCAGTACTTC	CASSQPWTSGGKNEQYF
TRBV27	TRBJ1-1	.	.	TGTGCCAGCAGTTCAATTTCCCCAGAGACCTCGGGGGCTTTCTTT	CASSSISPETSGAFF
TRBV30	TRBJ1-1	.	.	TGTGCCTGGAGTGTGTTGGGGGCTGAAGCTTTCTTT	CAWSVLGAEAFF
TRBV29-1	TRBJ2-7	.	.	TGCAGCGTTGAAGTGGACCTCGAGCAGTACTTC	CSVEVDLEQYF
TRBV5-4	TRBJ2-7	.	TRBD1	TGTGCCAGCAGCGCCGGGACAGGGGGTTACGAGCAGTACTTC	CASSAGTGGYEQYF
TRBV7-3	TRBJ2-5	.	TRBD2	TGTGCCAGCAGTCGACCCGGGACGGGGGGAGAGACCCAGTACTTC	CASSRPGTGGETQYF
TRBV5-6	TRBJ1-2	.	.	TGTGCCAGCAGCTTGAGAGGAAGAAATGGCTACACCTTC	CASSLRGRNGYTF
TRBV28	TRBJ1-5	.	.	TGTGCCAGCAGTTTCCTAAGACAGCCCCAGCATTTT	CASSFLRQPQHF
TRBV14	TRBJ1-2	.	.	TGTGCCAGCAGCCCCTTCGGGGGCTATGGCTACACCTTC	CASSPFGGYGYTF
TRBV21-1	TRBJ1-1	.	.	TGTGCCAGCAGCAAAGAGATGGGCAGGGGAGACACTGAAGCTTTCTTT	CASSKEMGRGDTEAFF
TRBV12-5	TRBJ2-7	.	.	TGTGCTAGTGGTTTGTCAAGGGCTTCGTCCTACGAGCAGTACTTC	CASGLSRASSYEQYF
TRBV5-8	TRBJ2-7	.	TRBD1	TGTGCCAGCAGTCACAGGGGGGTAGGTTCCTACGAGCAGTACTTC	CASSHRGVGSYEQYF
TRBV5-1	TRBJ2-7	.	TRBD1	TGCGCCAGCAGCCACGGGACAGGTTCCTACGAGCAGTACTTC	CASSHGTGSYEQYF
TRBV6-5	TRBJ1-1	few	.	TGTGCCAGCAGTTCGGGGAGGGGCACTGAAGCTTTCTTT	CASSSGRGTEAFF
TRBV7-3	TRBJ2-2	.	.	TGTGCCAGCAGCTTAAGATTTGGGGTGGCGAACACCGGGGAGCTGTTTTTT	CASSLRFGVANTGELFF
TRBV5-1	TRBJ2-7	.	TRBD2	TGCGCCAGCAGCTTGTTGATTAGCGGGAGGGCGCCGGGCGAGCAGTACTTC	CASSLLISGRAPGEQYF
TRBV6-6	TRBJ1-5	.	.	TGTGCCAGCAGTTGGGGTGATAGCAATCAGCCCCAGCATTTT	CASSWGDSNQPQHF
TRBV19	TRBJ1-1	.	TRBD1	TGTGCCAGTAGTTCTACAGGGGACACTGAAGCTTTCTTT	CASSSTGDTEAFF
TRBV28	TRBJ1-3	.	.	TGTGCCAGCAGTTTGCCAATGCTTAGCTCTGGAAACACCATATATTTT	CASSLPMLSSGNTIYF
TRBV5-1	TRBJ2-7	once	.	TGCGCCAGCAGGGCTGAGGCGAGCTCCTACGAGCAGTACTTC	CASRAEASSYEQYF
TRBV7-3	TRBJ2-3	.	TRBD2	TGTGCCAGCAGCCTCCGGACTAGCGGGGCTTCTAGCACAGATACGCAGTATTTT	CASSLRTSGASSTDTQYF
TRBV3-1/TRBV3-2	TRBJ2-1	.	TRBD1	TGTGCCAGCAGCCCGAGGACAGGGGAACTTTACAATGAGCAGTTCTTC	CASSPRTGELYNEQFF